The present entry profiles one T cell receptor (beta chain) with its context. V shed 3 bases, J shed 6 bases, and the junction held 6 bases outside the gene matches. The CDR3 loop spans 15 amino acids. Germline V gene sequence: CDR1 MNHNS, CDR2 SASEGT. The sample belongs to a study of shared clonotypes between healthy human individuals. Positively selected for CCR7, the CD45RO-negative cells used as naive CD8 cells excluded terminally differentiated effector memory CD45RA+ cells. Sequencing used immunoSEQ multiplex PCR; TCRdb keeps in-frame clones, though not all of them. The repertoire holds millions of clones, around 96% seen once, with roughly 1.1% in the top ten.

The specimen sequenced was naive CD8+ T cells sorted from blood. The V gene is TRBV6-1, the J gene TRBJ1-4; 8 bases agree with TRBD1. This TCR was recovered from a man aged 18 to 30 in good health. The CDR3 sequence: CASSDGPDRDEKLFF. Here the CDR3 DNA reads TGTGCCAGCAGTGACGGACCGGACAGGGATGAAAAACTGTTTTTT.